This entry lists 14 T cell receptor beta chains sequenced from one sample in a study of control samples from healthy donors and cancer patients. This table comes from immunoSEQ multiplex PCR, and its TCRdb copy is limited to in-frame clones, with some not included. The sample holds some 200,000 clones; 91% are singletons and the top ten take about 1.6%. Sequenced: blood. Receptor source: a woman in her twenties or thirties in good health.

The chain has TRBV20-1 and TRBJ2-1; D is unclear. V lost 3 bases and J 3 bases, leaving 3 bases between the germline ends. CDR1 and CDR2 (germline): DFQATT, SNEGSKA (reference sequence). The CDR3 is 11 amino acids. DNA of the CDR3: TGCAGTGCTAGGGACTACAATGAGCAGTTCTTC. Translation: CSARDYNEQFF.

This chain links TRBV5-1 with TRBJ1-1; tentatively, D is TRBD1 (5 bases). The CDR3 extends over 13 amino acids. Between the trimmed V and J ends, which lost 1 base and 5 bases, there was a span of 9 bases. The germline CDR1 and CDR2 sequences are SGHRS and YFSETQ. This CDR3 is CASSLTGRTEAFF. CDR3 DNA: TGCGCCAGCAGCTTGACGGGGCGGACTGAAGCTTTCTTT.

V is TRBV5-1 and J is TRBJ1-2; D unclear. V was cut by 4 bases and J by 4 bases, with 8 bases left in between. CDR3 length equals 12 residues. Germline CDR1 reads SGHRS; CDR2 reads YFSETQ. The CDR3 DNA reads as TGCGCCAGCAGCCAGGCCACCTATGGCTACACCTTC. Translated, it gives CASSQATYGYTF.

The chain is built from TRBV30 and TRBJ2-1; 9 bases align to TRBD2. Losses at the gene ends were 6 bases for V and 10 bases for J; bases not matched to a gene: 16. This CDR3 spans 15 amino acids. The germline CDR1 and CDR2 sequences are GTSNPN and SVGIG (reference sequence). In DNA, the CDR3 is TGTGCCTGTAGTCCGGACAACTTAGCGGGAGAGGAGCAGTTCTTC. Residues: CACSPDNLAGEEQFF.

The chain's CDR3 is CASMGLAGGNEQFF. In DNA form, the CDR3 reads TGTGCCAGCATGGGACTAGCGGGAGGTAATGAGCAGTTCTTC. This chain joins TRBV6-6 and TRBJ2-1, with 15 positions matching TRBD2. This CDR3 has 14 amino acids. J gave up 7 bases and V 7 bases, and 2 bases lay outside the gene matches. From germline, CDR1 is MNHNY and CDR2 SVGAGI (reference sequence).

V gene TRBV9 combines with J gene TRBJ1-1; 8 bases align to TRBD1. CDR1 is SGDLS, CDR2 YYNGEE, per germline. This CDR3 is 14 amino acids long. With 0 bases clipped from V and 5 bases from J, the junction kept 3 bases outside the gene matches. CDR3 bases: TGTGCCAGCAGCGTAGGGGACAGGCAAACTGAAGCTTTCTTT. Residues: CASSVGDRQTEAFF.

CDR3 sequence (DNA): TGTGCCAGCAGCTTAACAGGGGGACAGGGGTATGGCTACACCTTC. Translated: CASSLTGGQGYGYTF. This chain joins TRBV7-3 and TRBJ1-2; 10 bases are shared with TRBD1. Germline-derived CDR1 and CDR2 are SGHTA and FQGTGA. There are 15 residues in the CDR3. V lost 0 bases and J lost 5; bases outside the gene matches: 3.

The CDR3 spells CASSLAGGRYQPQHF. The CDR3 DNA follows: TGTGCCAGCAGCTTAGCAGGGGGCCGTTATCAGCCCCAGCATTTT. This sequence joins TRBV7-9 and TRBJ1-5, with TRBD1 identical over 7 bases. The germline V gene encodes CDR1 SEHNR and CDR2 FQNEAQ (reference sequence). This CDR3 has 15 residues. V shed 0 bases, J shed 5 bases, and the junction held 4 bases outside the gene matches.

The V call is TRBV10-3, the J call TRBJ1-6; a possible D gene is TRBD1 (6 bases). Trimming took 2 bases from V and 0 from J, leaving 11 bases between them. The CDR3 runs 17 residues. Per the germline V gene, CDR1 is ENHRY and CDR2 is SYGVKD. DNA of the CDR3: TGTGCCATCAGTGAGAGGGGGTCCAGCTCCTATAATTCACCCCTCCACTTT. It specifies CAISERGSSSYNSPLHF.

This clone was counted a few times. The CDR3 protein is CASSIYNEQFF. The CDR3 DNA reads as TGTGCCAGTAGTATCTACAATGAGCAGTTCTTC. The V and J genes are TRBV19 and TRBJ2-1; D remains ambiguous. CDR1 is LNHDA, CDR2 SQIVND, per germline (reference sequence). This CDR3 has 11 residues. V dropped 3 bases and J dropped 3 bases, with 0 bases sitting between them.

The chain combines TRBV6-6 with TRBJ1-5; 7 bases match TRBD1. The CDR3 has 15 residues. Germline lookup yields CDR1 MNHNY and CDR2 SVGAGI (reference sequence). V shed 3 bases and J 2 bases; nucleotides not matched to a gene: 4. Written as DNA, the CDR3 is TGTGCCAGCAGTTATTTAGGGGGCGGCAATCAGCCCCAGCATTTT. Translated: CASSYLGGGNQPQHF.

The rearrangement uses TRBV5-1 and TRBJ2-7, with 8 bases lining up with TRBD2. V lost 0 bases to trimming and J lost 2 bases; unmatched junction nucleotides: 1. This CDR3 has 14 amino acids. Germline V gives CDR1 SGHRS, CDR2 YFSETQ. Here the CDR3 DNA reads TGCGCCAGCAGCTTGGCGGGGGGGGCCTACGAGCAGTACTTC. Protein product: CASSLAGGAYEQYF.

The chain uses TRBV5-1 and TRBJ2-7, with a weak D call TRBD1 (6 bases). The CDR3 is 14 residues long. The V end was cut by 0 bases, the J end by 2 bases, with 9 bases between. Germline loops: CDR1 SGHRS, CDR2 YFSETQ. CDR3 DNA sequence: TGCGCCAGCAGCTTGGCACAGGGCCCCTACGAGCAGTACTTC. Encoded protein: CASSLAQGPYEQYF.

The chain's CDR3 is CASSFDSDYEQYF. The CDR3, as DNA: TGTGCCAGCAGTTTTGACTCGGACTACGAGCAGTACTTC. The chain is built from TRBV28 and TRBJ2-7; D call uncertain. Germline V gene lookup returns CDR1 MDHEN and CDR2 SYDVKM. The CDR3 has 13 amino acids. V was trimmed by 3 bases and J by 3 bases, leaving 9 bases between them.